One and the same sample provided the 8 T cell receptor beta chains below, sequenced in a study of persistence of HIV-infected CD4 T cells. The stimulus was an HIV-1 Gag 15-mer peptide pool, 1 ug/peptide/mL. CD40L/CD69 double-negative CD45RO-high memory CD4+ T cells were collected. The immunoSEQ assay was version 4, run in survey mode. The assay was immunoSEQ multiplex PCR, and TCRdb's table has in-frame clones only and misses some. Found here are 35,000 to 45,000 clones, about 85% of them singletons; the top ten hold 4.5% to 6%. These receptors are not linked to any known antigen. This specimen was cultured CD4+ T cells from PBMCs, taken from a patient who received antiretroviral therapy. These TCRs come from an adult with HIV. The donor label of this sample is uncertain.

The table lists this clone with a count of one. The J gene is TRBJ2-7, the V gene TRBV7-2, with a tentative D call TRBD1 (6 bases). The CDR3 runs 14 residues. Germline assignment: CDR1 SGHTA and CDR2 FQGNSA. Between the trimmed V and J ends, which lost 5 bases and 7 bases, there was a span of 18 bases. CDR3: CASSSRDTSREQYF. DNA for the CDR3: TGTGCCAGCAGCAGCCGGGACACATCAAGGGAGCAGTACTTC.

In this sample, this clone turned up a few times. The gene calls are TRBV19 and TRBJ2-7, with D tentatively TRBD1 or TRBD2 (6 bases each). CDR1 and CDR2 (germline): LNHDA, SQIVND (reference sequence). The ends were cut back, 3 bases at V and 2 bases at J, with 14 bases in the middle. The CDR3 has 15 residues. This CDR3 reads CASSMGRGPTYEQYF. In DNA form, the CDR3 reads TGTGCCAGTAGTATGGGACGGGGGCCGACCTACGAGCAGTACTTC.

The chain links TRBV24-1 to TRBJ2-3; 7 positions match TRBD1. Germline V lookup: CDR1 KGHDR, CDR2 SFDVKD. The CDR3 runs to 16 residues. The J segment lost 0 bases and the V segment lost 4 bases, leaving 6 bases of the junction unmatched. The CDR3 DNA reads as TGTGCCACCAGTGACCGGACAGGATCTAGCACAGATACGCAGTATTTT. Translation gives CATSDRTGSSTDTQYF.

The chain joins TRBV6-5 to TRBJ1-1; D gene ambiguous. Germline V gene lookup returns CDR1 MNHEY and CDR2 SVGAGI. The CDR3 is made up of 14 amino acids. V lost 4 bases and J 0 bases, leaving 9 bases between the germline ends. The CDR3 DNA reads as TGTGCCAGCAGTTCGTTATCTGTGAACACTGAAGCTTTCTTT. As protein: CASSSLSVNTEAFF.

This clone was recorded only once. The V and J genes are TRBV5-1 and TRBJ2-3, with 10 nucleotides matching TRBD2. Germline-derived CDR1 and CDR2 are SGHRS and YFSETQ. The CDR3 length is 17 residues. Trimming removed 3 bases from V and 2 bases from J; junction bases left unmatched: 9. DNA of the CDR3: TGCGCCAGCAGCTCTTCAGCGGGGGGGCCGTCCACAGATACGCAGTATTTT. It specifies CASSSSAGGPSTDTQYF.

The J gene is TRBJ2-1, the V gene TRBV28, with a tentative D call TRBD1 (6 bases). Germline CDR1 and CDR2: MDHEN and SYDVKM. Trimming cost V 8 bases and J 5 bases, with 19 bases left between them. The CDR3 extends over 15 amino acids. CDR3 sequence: CASGIAGVRDNEQFF. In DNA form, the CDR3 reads TGTGCCAGCGGGATTGCAGGGGTAAGGGACAATGAGCAGTTCTTC.

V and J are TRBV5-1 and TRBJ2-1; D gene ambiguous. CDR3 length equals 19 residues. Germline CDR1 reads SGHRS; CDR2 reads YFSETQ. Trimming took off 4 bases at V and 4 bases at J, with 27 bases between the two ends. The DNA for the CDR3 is TGCGCCAGCAGCCACTCAATCGGTAGCTTAAGCCTGGGGTACAATGAGCAGTTCTTC. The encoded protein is CASSHSIGSLSLGYNEQFF.

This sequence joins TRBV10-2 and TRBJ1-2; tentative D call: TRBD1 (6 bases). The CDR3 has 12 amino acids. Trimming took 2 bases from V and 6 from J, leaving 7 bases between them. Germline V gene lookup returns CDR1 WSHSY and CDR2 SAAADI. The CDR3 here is CASSEAGDGYTF. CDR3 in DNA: TGCGCCAGCAGTGAGGCAGGGGATGGCTACACCTTC.